The table lists the clone carrying this T cell receptor beta chain with many counts. Antigen specificity is unknown. This sample is part of a study of T-cell memory formation after mild COVID-19. Study outcomes and limitations: That cross-reactive memory joined was suggested by some responding clones appearing in pre-infection memory.

Using its own MiXCR run on the 5' RACE reads, TCRdb lists one record per CDR3 protein. In the table there are 150,000 to 200,000 distinct CDR3 sequences, about 22% of which are singletons. Looked up from germline, CDR1 is SGHDT and CDR2 is YYEEEE. The V and J ends lost 4 bases and 1 base respectively, with 8 bases between them. CDR3 length equals 13 residues. V usage is TRBV5-6 and J usage is TRBJ1-1; the D gene is possibly TRBD1 (5 bases). Specimen: PBMCs or a T cell subset sorted from them (not recorded which). The receptor's source is an adult woman who had mild COVID-19 (a few samples of this study predate the infection). Cell type and time point are not known. CDR3 bases: TGTGCCAGCAGCCCGGGGGGGAACACTGAAGCTTTCTTT. It is translated as CASSPGGNTEAFF.